What follows describes a single T cell receptor beta chain. The antigen remains unidentified. This sample is part of a study of Ad26.COV2.S vaccination and SARS-CoV-2 variants. Looking at the study overall: Administration of Ad26.COV2.S was intramuscular, either once or twice 56 days apart.

Study-wide points: The analyses of TCR breadth and depth may have understated the size of total T cell responses.

As for treatment: over 15 received Ad26.COV2.S at low or high dose, single or two shots; roughly five received placebo; per-sample allocation not given. Specimens were obtained on day 63 following the first vaccine or placebo injection. The sample came from a Boston adult aged 18-55 years. Assay used: immunoSEQ multiplex PCR; TCRdb lists only in-frame clones, some missing. The table lists around 420,000 clones, roughly 90% of them singletons. The length of the CDR3 is 16 residues. V lost 3 bases, J lost 8 bases, and 9 bases stayed unmatched. Germline V gene sequence: CDR1 SGDLS, CDR2 YYNGEE. This clonotype originated in a person between 18 and 65 years old who received the Ad26.COV2.S COVID-19 vaccine or a placebo. The chain employs TRBV9 and TRBJ2-1, with 12 bases identical to TRBD2. The input for sequencing was peripheral blood, taken in a trial of Ad26.COV2.S vaccine versus placebo. CDR3 coding DNA: TGTGCCAGCAGCGCCGGGAGGGGACTAGCGGGCGATGAGCAGTTCTTC. Translating it yields CASSAGRGLAGDEQFF.